Listed below are T cell receptor beta chains from one sample, sequenced in a study of CXCR3-negative and CXCR3-positive naive CD8 T cells. From its re-call of the 5' RACE reads, TCRdb lists each CDR3 protein once, without DNA. Its listing shows some 130,000 distinct CDR3 sequences. Sequencing used naive CXCR3+ CD8+ T cells from blood. These receptors all stem from a human donor in good health. Some clones in this sample may be carry-over from other donors' samples. CDR3s include the opening cysteine and the closing phenylalanine or tryptophan. Fields, in order: J gene, V gene, CDR3 protein.

TRBJ2-7,TRBV4-2,CASSQASGVSYEQYF
TRBJ2-7,TRBV20-1,CSARVSTRNEQYF
TRBJ2-5,TRBV12-3/TRBV12-4,CASSLTGQGSQETQYF
TRBJ2-7,TRBV12-3/TRBV12-4,CASSFPVSEQYF
TRBJ1-3,TRBV7-9,CASSPSRGPGNTIYF
TRBJ2-2,TRBV11-3,CASSFGRNTGELFF
TRBJ2-3,TRBV9,CASSVGGGGAGSDTDTQYF
TRBJ2-1,TRBV29-1,CSVQGEGQSSYNEQFF
TRBJ2-3,TRBV11-2,CASSLVSLAGDTQYF
TRBJ2-1,TRBV6-1,CASSEPGDSSYNEQFF
TRBJ2-7,TRBV18,CASSPEDRAPYEQYF
TRBJ1-6,TRBV7-3,CDSSPTGSGNSPLHF
TRBJ2-5,TRBV19,CASSIDPGRGETQYF
TRBJ1-3,TRBV13,CASSFRISGNTIYF
TRBJ2-1,TRBV12-3/TRBV12-4,CATHSPGGAGNEQFF
TRBJ2-7,TRBV15,CATSLAGGLEQYF
TRBJ2-1,TRBV29-1,CSDRTRLDPDNEQFF
TRBJ2-3,TRBV2,CASSGLERGVADTQYF
TRBJ1-6,TRBV20-1,CSATDASSSYNSPLHF
TRBJ1-6,TRBV5-4,CASSSINSPLHF
TRBJ2-7,TRBV18,CASSPPRGTPSYEQYF
TRBJ2-1,TRBV7-9,CASSLVGTVGTEQFF
TRBJ2-4,TRBV12-3/TRBV12-4,CASTRTDRTENIQYF
TRBJ2-2,TRBV5-6,CASSLVIAGSGGELFF
TRBJ1-5,TRBV9,CASSVGMSNQPQHF
TRBJ1-2,TRBV7-9,CASSLPGDDGLGYGYTF
TRBJ2-1,TRBV7-9,CASSLGEGEQFF
TRBJ2-1,TRBV5-5,CASFPYNEQFF
TRBJ1-1,TRBV12-3/TRBV12-4,CASPRDSWNTEAFF
TRBJ2-7,TRBV5-1,CASSPGSGSYEQYF
TRBJ2-3,TRBV9,CASSVEGIAGGRTDTQYF
TRBJ2-1,TRBV27,CASSPTSGRARNEQFF
TRBJ2-4,TRBV28,CASSPGGGWGNIQYF
TRBJ1-2,TRBV7-2,CASSPAGGEGYGYTF
TRBJ2-7,TRBV15,CATSSTGTSGYEQYF
TRBJ2-3,TRBV12-3/TRBV12-4,CASSGLAGNTDTQYF
TRBJ2-5,TRBV28,CARRVVRGRETQYF
TRBJ2-2,TRBV20-1,CSARDRGTNTGELFF
TRBJ2-3,TRBV7-3,CASSVGQVPSTDTQYF
TRBJ2-2,TRBV28,CASSLWAPGGELFF
TRBJ2-7,TRBV6-1,CASSETALTYEQYF
TRBJ2-7,TRBV10-3,CAISDRDYEQYF
TRBJ2-3,TRBV20-1,CSVGTTDTQYF
TRBJ2-1,TRBV7-6,CASSQEPPLAGVLNEQFF
TRBJ2-3,TRBV7-9,CASTAGLAGRDTQYF
TRBJ2-1,TRBV4-1,CASSQDSRATHNEQFF
TRBJ2-1,TRBV13,CASSLGTLLENEQFF
TRBJ1-2,TRBV12-3/TRBV12-4,CASSLGRRGYTF
TRBJ2-5,TRBV2,CVSRAWLGETQYF
TRBJ2-7,TRBV19,CASSPRWSYEQYF